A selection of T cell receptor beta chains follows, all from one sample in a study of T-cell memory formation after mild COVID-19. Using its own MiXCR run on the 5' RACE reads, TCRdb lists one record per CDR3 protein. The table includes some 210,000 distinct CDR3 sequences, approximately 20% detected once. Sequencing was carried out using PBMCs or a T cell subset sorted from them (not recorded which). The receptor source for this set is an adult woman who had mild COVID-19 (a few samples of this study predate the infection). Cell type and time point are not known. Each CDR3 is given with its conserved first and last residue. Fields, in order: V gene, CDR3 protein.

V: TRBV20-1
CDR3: CSAKGEQETQYF

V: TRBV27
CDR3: CASSLLPFGSLQYF

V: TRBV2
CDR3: CASGRQPLEAFF

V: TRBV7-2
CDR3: CASSSHPGNTEAFF

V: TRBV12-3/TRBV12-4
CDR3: CASSLLGTGEAFF

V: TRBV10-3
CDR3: CAISESVKAYEQYF

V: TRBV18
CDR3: CASSPRSTGYTGELFF

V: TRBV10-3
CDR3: CAGSPGWGQGTNEQFF

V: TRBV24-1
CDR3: CATSVQQGRNEQFF

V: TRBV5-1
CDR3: CASSLDQGLTEAFF

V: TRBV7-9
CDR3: CASSPGLAGLIRNEQFF

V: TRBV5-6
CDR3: CASRNGQTTGELFF

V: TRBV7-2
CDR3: CASSQSGGLYGYTF

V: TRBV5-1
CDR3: CASSFSTTPDTEAFF

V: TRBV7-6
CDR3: CASSFTGEVGEQFF

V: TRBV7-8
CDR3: CASSFNRETQYF